One and the same sample provided the 27 T cell receptor beta chains below, sequenced in a study of CD8+ T cells in alopecia areata. TCR sequencing used cDNA made by reverse transcription of extracted RNA. The method was immunoSEQ multiplex PCR; TCRdb's version includes in-frame clones alone and lacks a portion of them. The data hold roughly 200,000 clones, with 63% observed a single time. The material sequenced was CD4+ T cells sorted from blood, taken at week 0. These receptors originate from a human donor with alopecia areata.

This clone has a handful of counts. This rearrangement joins TRBV7-2 to TRBJ1-2, with D perhaps matching TRBD1 (5 bases). Trimming left V 5 bases short and J 9 bases short, with 22 bases between. Looked up from germline, CDR1 is SGHTA and CDR2 is FQGNSA. The CDR3 extends over 15 amino acids. CDR3 in amino acids: CASSPASLGVARYTF. The DNA for the CDR3 is TGTGCCAGCAGCCCCGCCTCCTTGGGGGTTGCACGCTACACCTTC.

The chain has TRBV30 and TRBJ2-5, with D tentatively TRBD1 (6 bases). This CDR3 is built from 13 residues. The germline gives CDR1 GTSNPN, CDR2 SVGIG (reference sequence). V lost 0 bases and J lost 4, with 9 bases in between. CDR3 sequence reads: CAWSVLGGETQYF. The DNA of the CDR3 is TGTGCCTGGAGTGTACTAGGGGGAGAGACCCAGTACTTC.

V and J are TRBV25-1 and TRBJ2-1; 7 bases agree with TRBD2. This CDR3 is built from 15 residues. Germline V lookup: CDR1 MGHDK, CDR2 SYGVNS. V gave up 6 bases and J gave up 7 bases; unmatched junction bases: 12. The CDR3 sequence is CASSQTSPTGNEQFF. The CDR3 DNA reads TGTGCCAGCAGCCAGACTAGCCCAACTGGGAATGAGCAGTTCTTC.

This chain joins TRBV29-1 and TRBJ1-2; perhaps TRBD1 as D (5 bases). CDR3 length: 14 amino acids. Trimming shortened V by 6 bases and J by 8 bases, and 22 bases separated the two germline ends. CDR1 is SQVTM, CDR2 ANQGSEA, per germline. The CDR3 loop is CSVDIGTEWVGYTF. The CDR3 DNA follows: TGCAGCGTCGACATCGGGACGGAGTGGGTCGGCTACACCTTC.

The chain uses TRBV5-6 and TRBJ1-5; a weak D match, TRBD1 (5 bases). Trimming stripped 0 bases from V and 11 bases from J, with 12 bases between. This CDR3 region has 13 residues. Looked up from germline, CDR1 is SGHDT and CDR2 is YYEEEE. CDR3: CASSLDGGGAQHF. The CDR3 nucleotides read TGTGCCAGCAGCTTGGATGGTGGAGGGGCCCAGCATTTT.

The chain recombines TRBV7-2 with TRBJ1-1; D perhaps matches TRBD1 (6 bases). Deletions cut 0 bases from V and 2 bases from J, with 10 bases between. There are 15 residues in the CDR3. Germline V gives CDR1 SGHTA, CDR2 FQGNSA. The CDR3 coding sequence is TGTGCCAGCAGCTTAGCGAAGGGGGTCAACACTGAAGCTTTCTTT. Translation gives CASSLAKGVNTEAFF.

This clone was found a few times. The chain carries TRBV7-2 and TRBJ2-2; D is unresolved. Trimming took 5 bases from V and 0 from J, leaving 10 bases between them. This CDR3 comprises 15 residues. The V gene's germline CDR1 is SGHTA and CDR2 FQGNSA. The CDR3 reads CASSKAPTNTGELFF. The DNA of the CDR3 is TGTGCCAGCAGCAAGGCCCCAACGAACACCGGGGAGCTGTTTTTT.

This chain links TRBV29-1 with TRBJ2-5; D uncertain. Trimming took 2 bases from V and 4 from J, leaving 11 bases between them. CDR1 is SQVTM, CDR2 ANQGSEA, per germline. The CDR3 runs to 13 residues. CDR3 DNA: TGCAGCGTTGAATTTGTTCGATTAGAGACCCAGTACTTC. Protein sequence: CSVEFVRLETQYF.

This clone turned up a few times. The rearrangement joins TRBV4-1 to TRBJ1-2; possible D gene TRBD1, 5 bases. This CDR3 region has 12 residues. V lost 3 bases and J 13 bases, leaving 15 bases between the germline ends. CDR1 MGHRA and CDR2 YSYEKL come from the germline V gene. The CDR3, as DNA: TGCGCCAGCAGCCAGCTTCGGGGGTCGTGCACCTTC. Its protein product is CASSQLRGSCTF.

CDR3 protein: CASSPKTGKWGELFF. CDR3 nucleotide sequence: TGTGCCAGCAGCCCCAAGACAGGAAAGTGGGGGGAGCTGTTTTTT. This chain links TRBV6-1 with TRBJ2-2, with D perhaps TRBD1 (6 bases). Trimming removed 6 bases from V and 8 bases from J, with 19 bases in between. The CDR3 runs to 15 residues. Germline CDR1 is MNHNS and CDR2 is SASEGT.

The sample holds a few counts of this clone. The chain combines TRBV27 with TRBJ1-2; 10 bases agree with TRBD1. The CDR3 is made up of 14 amino acids. In germline, CDR1 is MNHEY, CDR2 SMNVEV (reference sequence). V lost 4 bases to trimming and J lost 3 bases; unmatched junction nucleotides: 2. The CDR3 DNA reads TGTGCCAGCAGTTGGACAGGGGGTGACTATGGCTACACCTTC. Protein: CASSWTGGDYGYTF.

This rearrangement joins TRBV10-3 to TRBJ1-2; the match to TRBD1 covers 9 bases. Germline V gives CDR1 ENHRY, CDR2 SYGVKD. V trimming: 8 bases; J trimming: 7 bases; junction bases outside the gene matches: 8. The CDR3 runs to 13 residues. CDR3 nucleotides: TGTGCCATCGAGGGACAGGGTGTCGGTGGCTACACCTTC. It yields the protein CAIEGQGVGGYTF.

The chain recombines TRBV27 with TRBJ2-7; D gene uncertain. Trimming removed 5 bases at V and 2 bases at J, with 13 bases between. In germline, CDR1 is MNHEY, CDR2 SMNVEV (reference sequence). This CDR3 is built from 14 residues. Here the CDR3 reads CASSRQGPPYEQYF. The CDR3 DNA sequence: TGTGCCAGCAGTCGACAAGGGCCCCCCTACGAGCAGTACTTC.

V is TRBV19 and J is TRBJ2-2, with D possibly TRBD1 on 5 matching bases. V dropped 5 bases and J dropped 4 bases, with 14 bases sitting between them. CDR3 length: 15 amino acids. The germline CDR1 and CDR2 sequences are LNHDA and SQIVND (reference sequence). Written as DNA, the CDR3 is TGTGCCAGTAGTGAACAGGCTTCTGGCACCGGGGAGCTGTTTTTT. Its translation is CASSEQASGTGELFF.

This sequence joins TRBV19 and TRBJ2-1; D is uncertain. The germline V gene encodes CDR1 LNHDA and CDR2 SQIVND (reference sequence). CDR3 length equals 13 residues. V dropped 3 bases and J dropped 8 bases, with 11 bases sitting between them. In DNA form, the CDR3 reads TGTGCCAGTAGTATCTCAGCGAGCTATGAGCAGTTCTTC. Translated: CASSISASYEQFF. Looking up the rest from reference TRBV19 and TRBJ2-1 gives the full variable domain: DGGITQSPKYLFRKEGQNVTLSCEQNLNHDAMYWYRQDPGQGLRLIYYSQIVNDFQKGDIAEGYSVSREKKESFPLTVTSAQKNPTAFYLCASSISASYEQFFGPGTRLTVL.

In this sample, this clone turned up a few times. The chain uses TRBV10-3 and TRBJ2-7, with D perhaps matching TRBD1 (5 bases). The CDR3 is made up of 15 amino acids. Germline loops: CDR1 ENHRY, CDR2 SYGVKD. Between the trimmed V and J ends, which lost 0 bases and 3 bases, there was a span of 12 bases. CDR3 amino acids: CAISESSGRDYEQYF. The CDR3 nucleotides read TGTGCCATCAGTGAGTCGTCGGGCAGGGACTACGAGCAGTACTTC.

A note on this clone: This sample also contains other DNA sequences that code for the same CDR3. This sequence joins TRBV29-1 and TRBJ1-2; TRBD1 might be the D (5 bases). Germline CDR1 reads SQVTM; CDR2 reads ANQGSEA. V lost 3 bases and J 2 bases, leaving 10 bases between the germline ends. The CDR3 sequence is 13 residues long. The CDR3 sequence is CSVETAPNYGYTF. DNA for the CDR3: TGCAGCGTTGAGACAGCGCCCAACTATGGCTACACCTTC.

This clone was counted between two and nine times. This chain connects TRBV7-2 to TRBJ2-1, with 9 bases matching TRBD1. This CDR3 contains 15 residues. Trimming cost V 5 bases and J 7 bases; bases outside gene matches: 9. Germline V gene lookup returns CDR1 SGHTA and CDR2 FQGNSA. The DNA of the CDR3 is TGTGCCAGCAGCCCGGACAGGGGAAGGGGGAATGAGCAGTTCTTC. Encoded protein: CASSPDRGRGNEQFF.

This clone came up a few times. The rearrangement joins TRBV30 to TRBJ1-1, with D possibly matching TRBD1 (5 bases). There are 13 residues in the CDR3. Trimming removed 1 base from V and 4 bases from J, with 10 bases in between. Per the germline V gene, CDR1 is GTSNPN and CDR2 is SVGIG (reference sequence). The CDR3 spells CAWSARVTTEAFF. The CDR3, as DNA: TGTGCCTGGAGTGCCAGGGTGACCACTGAAGCTTTCTTT.

Of note for this clone: The identical CDR3 is also encoded by other nucleotide sequences in the sample. V gene TRBV9 combines with J gene TRBJ2-2, with D uncertain. The CDR3 spans 14 residues. CDR1 and CDR2 (germline): SGDLS, YYNGEE. Trimming took 0 bases from V and 3 from J, leaving 6 bases between them. The CDR3 loop reads CASSVVADTGELFF. The CDR3 DNA sequence: TGTGCCAGCAGCGTAGTCGCGGACACCGGGGAGCTGTTTTTT.

This rearrangement joins TRBV30 to TRBJ2-7; D remains ambiguous. The CDR3 runs to 14 residues. CDR1 and CDR2 from the germline V gene are GTSNPN and SVGIG (reference sequence). V was pared by 4 bases and J by 2 bases, with 15 bases between. The CDR3 region has the DNA TGTGCCTGGACCCTCTCGGGCCCCACCTACGAGCAGTACTTC. It yields the protein CAWTLSGPTYEQYF.

V gene TRBV7-2 combines with J gene TRBJ2-3; D ambiguous. CDR3 length equals 12 residues. Germline values: CDR1 SGHTA, CDR2 FQGNSA. With 4 bases removed from V and 0 bases from J, the gap between germline ends came to 2 bases. The DNA for the CDR3 is TGTGCCAGCAGCTACAGCACAGATACGCAGTATTTT. It translates to CASSYSTDTQYF.

V usage is TRBV6-6 and J usage is TRBJ2-7; 7 positions agree with TRBD1. The CDR3 is made up of 16 amino acids. Germline CDR1 MNHNY, CDR2 SVGAGI (reference sequence). Trimming took 0 bases from V and 5 from J; bases not matched to a gene: 10. This CDR3 reads CASSYSHWDSENEQYF. The CDR3 DNA follows: TGTGCCAGCAGTTACTCCCACTGGGACAGCGAGAACGAGCAGTACTTC.

The chain uses TRBV9 and TRBJ2-3, with D uncertain. Germline V gene data show CDR1 as SGDLS and CDR2 as YYNGEE. The CDR3 spans 13 residues. V was cut by 4 bases and J by 3 bases, with 9 bases left in between. The CDR3 sequence is CASSQTITDTQYF. The DNA of the CDR3 is TGTGCCAGCAGCCAAACCATTACAGATACGCAGTATTTT.

The chain is built from TRBV4-3 and TRBJ2-5; a weak D match, TRBD2 (6 bases). Germline V gene lookup returns CDR1 LGHNA and CDR2 YSLEER. CDR3 length: 16 residues. Between the trimmed V and J ends, which lost 2 bases and 0 bases, there was a span of 13 bases. In DNA form, the CDR3 reads TGCGCCAGCAGCCAAAACCAGGGACTGTACCAAGAGACCCAGTACTTC. As protein: CASSQNQGLYQETQYF.

This clone was seen more than once but under ten times. This rearrangement joins TRBV30 to TRBJ2-5; no definite D call. Germline V gene lookup returns CDR1 GTSNPN and CDR2 SVGIG (reference sequence). V shed 3 bases and J shed 6 bases, with 11 bases lying between them. CDR3 length: 12 residues. CDR3 DNA: TGTGCCTGGAGACGGTCAGAAAAGACCCAGTACTTC. Its translation: CAWRRSEKTQYF.

The CDR3, as DNA: TGCAGCGTTGTTGGGGCTGAAGCTTTCTTT. Its translation is CSVVGAEAFF. The rearrangement links TRBV29-1 to TRBJ1-1; D is unclear. Trimming shortened V by 4 bases and J by 6 bases, and 6 bases separated the two germline ends. The germline gives CDR1 SQVTM, CDR2 ANQGSEA. The length of the CDR3 is 10 residues. The variable domain in full, completed from reference TRBV29-1 and TRBJ1-1, reads SAVISQKPSRDICQRGTSLTIQCQVDSQVTMMFWYRQQPGQSLTLIATANQGSEATYESGFVIDKFPISRPNLTFSTLTVSNMSPEDSSIYLCSVVGAEAFFGQGTRLTVV.